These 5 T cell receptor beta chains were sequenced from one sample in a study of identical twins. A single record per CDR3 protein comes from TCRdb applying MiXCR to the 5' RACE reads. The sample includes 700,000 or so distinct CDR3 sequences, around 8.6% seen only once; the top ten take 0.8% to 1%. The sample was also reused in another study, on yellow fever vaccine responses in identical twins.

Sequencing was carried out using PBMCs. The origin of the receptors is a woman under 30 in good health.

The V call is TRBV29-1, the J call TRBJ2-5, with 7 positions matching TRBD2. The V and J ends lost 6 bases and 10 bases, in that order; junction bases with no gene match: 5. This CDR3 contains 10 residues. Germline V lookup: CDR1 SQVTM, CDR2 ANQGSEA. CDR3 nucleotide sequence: TGCAGCGTCCGATCGGGGGGCCAGTACTTC. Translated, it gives CSVRSGGQYF.

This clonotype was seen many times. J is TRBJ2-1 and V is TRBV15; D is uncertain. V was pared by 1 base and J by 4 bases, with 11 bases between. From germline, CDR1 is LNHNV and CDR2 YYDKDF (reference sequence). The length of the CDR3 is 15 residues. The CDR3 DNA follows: TGTGCCACCAGCAGAGGAGAAGACGGTTACAATGAGCAGTTCTTC. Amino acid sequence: CATSRGEDGYNEQFF.

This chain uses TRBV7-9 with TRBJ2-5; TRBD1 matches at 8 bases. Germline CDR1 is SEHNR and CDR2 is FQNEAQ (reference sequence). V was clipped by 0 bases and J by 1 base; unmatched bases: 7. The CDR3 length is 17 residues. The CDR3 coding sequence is TGTGCCAGCAGCTTAGCCGAACAGGGGGTGAGCCAAGAGACCCAGTACTTC. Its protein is CASSLAEQGVSQETQYF.

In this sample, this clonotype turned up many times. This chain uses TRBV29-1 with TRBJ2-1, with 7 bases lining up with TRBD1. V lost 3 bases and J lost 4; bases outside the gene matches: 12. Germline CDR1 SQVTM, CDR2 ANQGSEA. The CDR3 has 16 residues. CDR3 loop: CSVEQGQPYHYNEQFF. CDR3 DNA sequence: TGCAGCGTTGAGCAGGGACAGCCTTATCATTACAATGAGCAGTTCTTC.

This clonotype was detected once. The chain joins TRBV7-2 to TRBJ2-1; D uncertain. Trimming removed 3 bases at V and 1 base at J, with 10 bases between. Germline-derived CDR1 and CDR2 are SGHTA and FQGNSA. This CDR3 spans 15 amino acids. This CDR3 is CASSFGAISYNEQFF. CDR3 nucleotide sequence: TGTGCCAGCAGCTTCGGAGCTATTTCCTACAATGAGCAGTTCTTC.